The 27 T cell receptor beta chains reported below all come from one sample, sequenced in a study of T cells in Graves' hyperthyroidism and ophthalmopathy (dated by TCRdb to about 2019). The protocol used for the library was multiplex PCR. TCRdb names Illumina HiSeq 2000 as the instrument used. The TCR beta CDR3 regions were amplified from the RNA transcripts. The TCR CDR3 was subjected to a first round of RT-PCR using the HTBI primer set and the Qiagen OneStep RT-PCR kit. Clones were called with MiXCR by TCRdb after fastp trimmed the public reads at Q25, and only in-frame beta chains were retained. When rows share a CDR3 protein, they turn into one entry using the most common DNA and genes. This sample comprises hundreds of thousands of distinct CDR3 sequences, roughly 40% of them detected only once. The ten largest clones represent 7% to 10% of the sample. The material sequenced was blood. The receptors derive from a young man with Graves' hyperthyroidism.

In its sample, this clonotype was seen once. It may be a read error: a sequence one base away is much more abundant. The chain has TRBV24-1 and TRBJ2-5; D may correspond to TRBD1 or TRBD2 (5 bases each). This CDR3 comprises 16 residues. Germline V lookup: CDR1 KGHDR, CDR2 SFDVKD. The CDR3 loop reads CATSDSQDGALETQYF. The CDR3 DNA reads as TGTGCCACCAGCGATTCCCAGGACGGGGCGCTCGAGACCCAGTACTTC.

This clonotype has a single count. The chain combines TRBV10-2 with TRBJ2-3; 14 bases line up with TRBD2. Germline assignment: CDR1 WSHSY and CDR2 SAAADI. This CDR3 comprises 15 residues. Trimming at V came to 7 bases and at J to 4 bases, leaving 4 bases not matched to a gene. The CDR3 DNA reads as TGCGCCAGCAACCAGGGACTAGCGGGGGCAGATACGCAGTATTTT. Its protein product is CASNQGLAGADTQYF.

The table lists this clonotype with a few counts. The V call is TRBV6-1, the J call TRBJ1-5; D is possibly TRBD1 (5 bases). This CDR3 comprises 13 residues. V was trimmed by 6 bases and J by 3 bases, leaving 9 bases between them. CDR1 is MNHNS, CDR2 SASEGT, per germline. The CDR3 nucleotides read TGTGCCAGCAGGCAGGGATACAATCAGCCCCAGCATTTT. Translated: CASRQGYNQPQHF.

At least ten counts were recorded for this clonotype. The V gene is TRBV12-3 or TRBV12-4, the J gene TRBJ1-2; tentatively, D is TRBD1 (6 bases). Trimming removed 5 bases at V and 8 bases at J, with 12 bases between. This CDR3 is built from 12 residues. Here the CDR3 reads CASSPGRGGYTF. As DNA, the CDR3 is TGTGCCAGCAGTCCTGGCAGGGGCGGCTACACCTTC.

With respect to this clonotype: A read error may explain this, as a much larger clone is one base away. The V call is TRBV10-3, the J call TRBJ2-7; no definite D call. CDR1 and CDR2 (germline): ENHRY, SYGVKD. Deletions cut 0 bases from V and 3 bases from J, with 6 bases between. This CDR3 comprises 13 residues. CDR3 sequence: CAISESSYYEQYF. The CDR3, as DNA: TGTGCCATCAGTGAGTCGAGTTACTACGAGCAGTACTTC.

The V call is TRBV29-1, the J call TRBJ2-7, with TRBD2 as a possible D gene (6 bases). From germline, CDR1 is SQVTM and CDR2 ANQGSEA. This CDR3 spans 13 amino acids. V lost 8 bases, J lost 3 bases, and 17 bases lay in between. The CDR3 coding sequence is TGCAGCTTGAGGAGGGAACTCCTCTACGAGCAGTACTTC. It yields the protein CSLRRELLYEQYF.

The chain joins TRBV7-6 to TRBJ2-7, with D perhaps matching TRBD1 or TRBD2 (6 bases each). V lost 2 bases, J lost 7 bases, and 18 bases lay in between. This CDR3 has 15 amino acids. Germline CDR1 and CDR2: SGHVS and FNYEAQ. CDR3 nucleotide sequence: TGTGCCAGCAGCTTATTTAGGGGGGTATCCGGGGAGCAGTACTTC. It yields the protein CASSLFRGVSGEQYF.

CDR3 DNA sequence: TGCAGCGCCGCAGGGGGGGGTGGCACTGAAGCTTTCTTT. This translates into CSAAGGGGTEAFF. The chain links TRBV29-1 to TRBJ1-1; TRBD1 agrees at 7 bases. Germline V gene sequence: CDR1 SQVTM, CDR2 ANQGSEA. The CDR3 runs to 13 residues. After removal of 7 bases from V and 4 bases from J, the junction contained 9 bases not matched to a gene.

With regard to this clonotype: Just one base apart from a much larger clone, this may be a read error. The rearrangement joins TRBV7-9 to TRBJ1-5; D uncertain. This CDR3 region has 14 residues. Trimming removed 7 bases from V and 6 bases from J, with 16 bases in between. Germline V gene data show CDR1 as SEHNR and CDR2 as FQNEAQ (reference sequence). The CDR3 DNA sequence: TGTGCCAGCAAGGTCCCCCTTGCGGGTCAGCCCCAGCATTTT. As protein: CASKVPLAGQPQHF.

With respect to this clonotype: Compared with germline, one end of the junction differs, possibly owing to a read error. CDR3 loop: CSATPGGINFGYTF. The CDR3 DNA reads as TGCAGTGCTACCCCGGGGGGGATCAACTTTGGCTACACCTTC. The rearrangement links TRBV20-1 to TRBJ1-2, with a possible D match to TRBD1 (5 bases). This CDR3 has 14 amino acids. CDR1 and CDR2 from the germline V gene are DFQATT and SNEGSKA (reference sequence).

Many counts were recorded for this clonotype. J is TRBJ1-5 and V is TRBV19; D perhaps matches TRBD1 (5 bases). V gave up 4 bases and J gave up 4 bases, with 14 bases separating them. The CDR3 spans 15 residues. CDR1 is LNHDA and CDR2 is SQIVND in the germline V gene (reference sequence). CDR3 protein: CASSTRDGENQPQHF. CDR3 DNA: TGTGCCAGTAGTACCCGGGACGGCGAAAATCAGCCCCAGCATTTT.

This clonotype was recorded a few times. The V call is TRBV7-2, the J call TRBJ1-1; D gene uncertain. Trimming pared 3 bases from V and 3 bases from J, leaving 11 bases between. CDR3 size: 14 residues. Germline CDR1 SGHTA, CDR2 FQGNSA. This chain's CDR3 is CASSFEDGHTEAFF. CDR3 DNA sequence: TGTGCCAGCAGCTTTGAGGACGGGCACACTGAAGCTTTCTTT.

This clonotype has more than one count but fewer than ten. The chain carries TRBV7-9 and TRBJ1-5, with 7 bases identical to TRBD1. V shed 1 base, J shed 7 bases, and the junction held 10 bases outside the gene matches. Germline V CDR1 and CDR2: SEHNR, FQNEAQ (reference sequence). The CDR3 has 16 amino acids. The CDR3 region has the DNA TGTGCCAGCAGCTTAGATGGGCCAGGGGGAGAACAGCCCCAGCATTTT. This sequence encodes CASSLDGPGGEQPQHF.

This clonotype was seen at least ten times. The CDR3 is CSVSTGQRSSYEQYF. Written as DNA, the CDR3 is TGCAGCGTGAGTACGGGACAGAGAAGCTCCTACGAGCAGTACTTC. V is TRBV29-1 and J is TRBJ2-7; the match to TRBD1 covers 7 bases. This CDR3 has 15 amino acids. The ends lost 6 bases at V and 0 bases at J; junction bases unmatched: 11. CDR1 and CDR2 (germline): SQVTM, ANQGSEA.

The chain's CDR3 is CAWSVSGDQPQHF. CDR3 DNA: TGTGCCTGGAGTGTATCGGGGGATCAGCCCCAGCATTTT. The chain is built from TRBV30 and TRBJ1-5, with a weak D call TRBD1 (5 bases). The V end was cut by 0 bases, the J end by 5 bases, with 8 bases between. Germline values: CDR1 GTSNPN, CDR2 SVGIG (reference sequence). The CDR3 contains 13 residues.

Many counts were recorded for this clonotype. This chain joins TRBV29-1 and TRBJ2-7, with 9 positions matching TRBD1. CDR1 and CDR2 from the germline V gene are SQVTM and ANQGSEA. The CDR3 spans 15 residues. The junction had 11 bases not matched to a gene; V was cut back by 6 bases and J by 2 bases. The CDR3 region is CSVTIRDRVTYEQYF. The DNA of the CDR3 is TGCAGCGTCACTATACGGGACAGGGTCACCTACGAGCAGTACTTC.

Comments on this clonotype: This may be a read error, as it is one base from a much larger clone. J is TRBJ2-5 and V is TRBV7-9; no definite D call. The germline gives CDR1 SEHNR, CDR2 FQNEAQ (reference sequence). The length of the CDR3 is 13 residues. CDR3 in DNA: TGTGCCAGCAACTTAACTTTCCTTGAGACCCAGTACTTC. It encodes CASNLTFLETQYF.

Concerning this clonotype itself: With a much larger clone just one base away, this may be a read error. The chain recombines TRBV20-1 with TRBJ1-1; D call uncertain. V shed 3 bases and J shed 8 bases, with 7 bases lying between them. This CDR3 comprises 10 residues. CDR1 and CDR2 from the germline V gene are DFQATT and SNEGSKA (reference sequence). The CDR3 spells CSARSEEAFF. In DNA, the CDR3 is TGCAGTGCTAGGTCTGAAGAAGCTTTCTTT.

The rearrangement links TRBV4-1 to TRBJ2-5; D may correspond to TRBD1 or TRBD2 (6 bases each). From germline, CDR1 is MGHRA and CDR2 YSYEKL. V was clipped by 4 bases and J by 4 bases, with 13 bases between them. The CDR3 has 14 residues. CDR3 residues: CASSPLGGLETQYF. CDR3 coding DNA: TGCGCCAGCAGCCCATTGGGGGGCCTAGAGACCCAGTACTTC.

This clonotype has only a few counts. The chain recombines TRBV29-1 with TRBJ1-2, with 11 bases matching TRBD1. The CDR3 runs to 13 residues. The germline V gene has CDR1 SQVTM and CDR2 ANQGSEA. V shed 6 bases, J shed 5 bases, and the junction held 5 bases outside the gene matches. The CDR3 here is CSVRTGGEYGYTF. CDR3 coding DNA: TGCAGCGTAAGGACAGGGGGCGAATATGGCTACACCTTC.

This clonotype was counted many times. J is TRBJ2-5 and V is TRBV7-9, with D uncertain. CDR3 size: 13 residues. Trimming left V 5 bases short and J 1 base short, with 8 bases between. Germline V lookup: CDR1 SEHNR, CDR2 FQNEAQ (reference sequence). CDR3 sequence: CASSPWPQETQYF. In DNA form, the CDR3 reads TGTGCCAGCAGCCCCTGGCCCCAAGAGACCCAGTACTTC.

This clonotype occurred many times. The chain uses TRBV6-1 and TRBJ1-4; tentative D call: TRBD1 (6 bases). The CDR3 runs 13 residues. Between the trimmed V and J ends, which lost 11 bases and 7 bases, there was a span of 17 bases. CDR1 is MNHNS and CDR2 is SASEGT in the germline V gene. CDR3 loop: CAGSGQFGEKLFF. The CDR3 nucleotides are TGTGCCGGATCCGGACAGTTCGGTGAAAAACTGTTTTTT.

For this clonotype: A junction end diverges from the germline sequence, so it may reflect a read error. This chain uses TRBV6-5 with TRBJ1-1, with 9 bases aligning to TRBD1. CDR3 length equals 15 residues. CDR1 MNHEY and CDR2 SVGAGI come from the germline V gene. The CDR3 loop is CANSDGTGSGTEAYF. The DNA for the CDR3 is TGTGCCAACAGCGACGGGACAGGGTCTGGCACTGAAGCTTACTTT.

This clonotype appeared many times. CDR3 protein: CASSFDIGNEQYF. The CDR3 region has the DNA TGTGCCAGCAGCTTCGATATCGGCAACGAGCAGTACTTC. The chain joins TRBV7-9 to TRBJ2-7; D is unresolved. Germline V CDR1 and CDR2: SEHNR, FQNEAQ (reference sequence). The CDR3 sequence is 13 residues long. V shed 3 bases and J shed 5 bases, with 11 bases lying between them.

This clonotype was recorded at least ten times. The chain joins TRBV10-3 to TRBJ1-1; weak D call: TRBD1 (6 bases). Germline lookup yields CDR1 ENHRY and CDR2 SYGVKD. Trimming shortened V by 8 bases and J by 1 base, and 14 bases separated the two germline ends. The CDR3 consists of 14 residues. The CDR3 is CAIQEEGENTEAFF. CDR3 nucleotide sequence: TGTGCCATCCAAGAAGAGGGGGAGAACACTGAAGCTTTCTTT.

V gene TRBV13 combines with J gene TRBJ2-7; perhaps TRBD1 as D (6 bases). CDR1 and CDR2 (germline): PRHDT, FYEKMQ (reference sequence). There are 12 residues in the CDR3. V was trimmed by 5 bases and J by 9 bases, leaving 14 bases between them. This CDR3 is CASSPGQSPQYF. CDR3 in DNA: TGTGCCAGCAGCCCCGGACAGTCTCCGCAGTACTTC.

This clonotype showed up many times. CDR3 sequence reads: CATSRDRKVHEKLFF. DNA of the CDR3: TGTGCCACCAGCAGAGATCGGAAGGTTCATGAAAAACTGTTTTTT. The chain carries TRBV15 and TRBJ1-4; D not certain. The V gene's germline CDR1 is LNHNV and CDR2 YYDKDF (reference sequence). V lost 0 bases to trimming and J lost 6 bases, with 11 bases between them. The CDR3 has 15 amino acids.